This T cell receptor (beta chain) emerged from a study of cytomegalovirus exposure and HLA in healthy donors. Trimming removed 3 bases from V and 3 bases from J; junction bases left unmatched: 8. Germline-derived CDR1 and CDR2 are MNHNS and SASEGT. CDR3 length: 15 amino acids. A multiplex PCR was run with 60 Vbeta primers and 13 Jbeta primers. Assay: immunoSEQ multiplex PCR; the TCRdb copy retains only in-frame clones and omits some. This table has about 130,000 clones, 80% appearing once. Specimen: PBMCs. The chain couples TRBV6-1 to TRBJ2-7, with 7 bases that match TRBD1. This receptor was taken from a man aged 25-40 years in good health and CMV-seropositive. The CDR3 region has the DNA TGTGCCAGCAGTGACGGGACAGCCTCTTACTACGAGCAGTACTTC. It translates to CASSDGTASYYEQYF.